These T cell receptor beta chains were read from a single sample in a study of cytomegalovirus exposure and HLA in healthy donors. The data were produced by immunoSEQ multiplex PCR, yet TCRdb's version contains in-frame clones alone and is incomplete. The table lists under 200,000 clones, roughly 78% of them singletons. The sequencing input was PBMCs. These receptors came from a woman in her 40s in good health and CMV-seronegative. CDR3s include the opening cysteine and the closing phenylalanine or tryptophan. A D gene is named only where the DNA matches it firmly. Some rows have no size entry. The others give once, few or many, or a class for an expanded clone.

DNA: TGTGCCAGCTCACCAGGGCGACAGGAAGCTTTCTTT; CDR3: CASSPGRQEAFF; V: TRBV18; size: NA; J: TRBJ1-1; D: NA
DNA: TGTGCCAGTAGGAAGAGCGGGGGGGGTGCGGAGCAGTTCTTC; CDR3: CASRKSGGGAEQFF; V: TRBV19; size: NA; J: TRBJ2-1; D: TRBD2
DNA: TGTGCCAGCAGCCAAGGGACACCCGCTAACTATGGCTACACCTTC; CDR3: CASSQGTPANYGYTF; V: TRBV14; size: NA; J: TRBJ1-2; D: NA
DNA: TGCGCCAGCAGCCAAGATGGGACAGGGGGCGATGAGCAGTTCTTC; CDR3: CASSQDGTGGDEQFF; V: TRBV4-1; size: NA; J: TRBJ2-1; D: TRBD1
DNA: TGCGCCAGCAGCTTGGCTGGGGGCGCGGAAGGAGAGACCCAGTACTTC; CDR3: CASSLAGGAEGETQYF; V: TRBV5-1; size: NA; J: TRBJ2-5; D: NA
DNA: TGCGCCAGCAGCTTCGGGACAGGGGAGAACACTGAAGCTTTCTTT; CDR3: CASSFGTGENTEAFF; V: TRBV4-1; size: medium-sized; J: TRBJ1-1; D: TRBD1
DNA: TGTGCCAGCAGGCGCGGACAGGGGGCCTTCTATAATTCACCCCTCCACTTT; CDR3: CASRRGQGAFYNSPLHF; V: TRBV28; size: NA; J: TRBJ1-6; D: TRBD1
DNA: TGCGCCAGCAGCCTGTCTAGTGGGGGGGCCTACGAGCAGTACTTC; CDR3: CASSLSSGGAYEQYF; V: TRBV4-1; size: NA; J: TRBJ2-7; D: TRBD2
DNA: TGTGCCAGCAGCCAAGGCCCCCGGGTTAGCGCAGATACGCAGTATTTT; CDR3: CASSQGPRVSADTQYF; V: TRBV4-2; size: NA; J: TRBJ2-3; D: NA
DNA: TGTGCCAGCTCAGCGGCAGAGGTGTACGAGCAGTACTTC; CDR3: CASSAAEVYEQYF; V: TRBV18; size: NA; J: TRBJ2-7; D: NA
DNA: TGCAGTGCTGGGACAGATGGCTACACCTTC; CDR3: CSAGTDGYTF; V: TRBV20-1; size: NA; J: TRBJ1-2; D: TRBD1
DNA: TGTGCCAGCTCACTGGGGACAGGACGCGAAAAACTGTTTTTT; CDR3: CASSLGTGREKLFF; V: TRBV18; size: NA; J: TRBJ1-4; D: TRBD1
DNA: TGTGCCAGCAGCTTGGGGTACCAGAGGGGGATCAATGAGCAGTTCTTC; CDR3: CASSLGYQRGINEQFF; V: TRBV11-2; size: NA; J: TRBJ2-1; D: NA
DNA: TGTGCCAGCAGCCCGGAGGTTCAGTCCTACGAGCAGTACTTC; CDR3: CASSPEVQSYEQYF; V: TRBV7-9; size: NA; J: TRBJ2-7; D: NA
DNA: TGTGCCAGCAGTTTCAAGACGGGAAACACCGGGGAGCTGTTTTTT; CDR3: CASSFKTGNTGELFF; V: TRBV27; size: NA; J: TRBJ2-2; D: NA
DNA: TGTGCCAGCAGTTTATACAGGGGGAACACTGAAGCTTTCTTT; CDR3: CASSLYRGNTEAFF; V: TRBV27; size: few; J: TRBJ1-1; D: TRBD1
DNA: TGTGCCAGCACGGGGTCTGGAAACACCATATATTTT; CDR3: CASTGSGNTIYF; V: TRBV2; size: NA; J: TRBJ1-3; D: NA
DNA: TGTGCCAGCAGATCCGGGACAGGGGAAACCGGGGAGCTGTTTTTT; CDR3: CASRSGTGETGELFF; V: TRBV7-8; size: NA; J: TRBJ2-2; D: TRBD1
DNA: TGTGCCACCAGCAACCGGGACAGCTATGGCTACACCTTC; CDR3: CATSNRDSYGYTF; V: TRBV15; size: NA; J: TRBJ1-2; D: TRBD1
DNA: TGCGCCAGCAGCCGTTTAGCGGGGGTAGAGACCCAGTACTTC; CDR3: CASSRLAGVETQYF; V: TRBV4-1; size: NA; J: TRBJ2-5; D: TRBD2
DNA: TGTGCCAGCAGCCTCGGGACTAGCGGGGTGGCGGAGACCCAGTACTTC; CDR3: CASSLGTSGVAETQYF; V: TRBV7-6; size: NA; J: TRBJ2-5; D: TRBD2
DNA: TGTGCCAGCAGCTCGCCGGTGACTAGCGGGGGGTACGCGGATACGCAGTATTTT; CDR3: CASSSPVTSGGYADTQYF; V: TRBV7-9; size: NA; J: TRBJ2-3; D: TRBD2
DNA: TGTGCCAGCAGCGCAACAGCCCCAGGGATCGGCTACGAGCAGTACTTC; CDR3: CASSATAPGIGYEQYF; V: TRBV5-5; size: few; J: TRBJ2-7; D: NA
DNA: TGTGCCAGCAGCTTACGTTCGGCGACTAGGAACTCAGATACGCAGTATTTT; CDR3: CASSLRSATRNSDTQYF; V: TRBV11-2; size: NA; J: TRBJ2-3; D: NA
DNA: TGTTCCAGCAGCATCTCAGCCTACGAGCAGTACTTC; CDR3: CSSSISAYEQYF; V: TRBV7-9; size: NA; J: TRBJ2-7; D: NA
DNA: TGTGCCAGCAGTGAAGGGGGGGGGCCCCCCTACAATGAGCAGTTCTTC; CDR3: CASSEGGGPPYNEQFF; V: TRBV6-1; size: NA; J: TRBJ2-1; D: NA
DNA: TGCGCCAGCAGCTTGGCGACCGGGACAGGGAGTGCCTATGGCTACACCTTC; CDR3: CASSLATGTGSAYGYTF; V: TRBV5-1; size: NA; J: TRBJ1-2; D: TRBD1
DNA: TGCAGCGGGAGCGGGGGAAGCAATGAGCAGTTCTTC; CDR3: CSGSGGSNEQFF; V: TRBV29-1; size: NA; J: TRBJ2-1; D: TRBD2
DNA: TGTGCCAGCAGCCCCGGAGGAGATACGCAGTATTTT; CDR3: CASSPGGDTQYF; V: TRBV6-1; size: NA; J: TRBJ2-3; D: NA
DNA: TGTGCCAGCAGCACTCGACAGCTATTGATGAACACTGAAGCTTTCTTT; CDR3: CASSTRQLLMNTEAFF; V: TRBV7-8; size: few; J: TRBJ1-1; D: NA
DNA: TGTGCCAGCAGCTCCTTAACCGGAGGCTCTGGAAACACCATATATTTT; CDR3: CASSSLTGGSGNTIYF; V: TRBV7-8; size: NA; J: TRBJ1-3; D: NA
DNA: TGTGCCAGCAGTGAATCCTTCCCCTCGGGACAGACCTACGAGCAGTACTTC; CDR3: CASSESFPSGQTYEQYF; V: TRBV25-1; size: NA; J: TRBJ2-7; D: TRBD1
DNA: TGTGCCAGCAGCTACTCTTTTTACGAGCAGTACTTC; CDR3: CASSYSFYEQYF; V: TRBV7-2; size: NA; J: TRBJ2-7; D: NA
DNA: TGTGCCAGCAGTCCGCCGACAGGGGGCCGAACCGGGGAGCTGTTTTTT; CDR3: CASSPPTGGRTGELFF; V: TRBV27; size: NA; J: TRBJ2-2; D: TRBD1
DNA: TGCAGCCTAAACCAGGCCTTTAACACTGAAGCTTTCTTT; CDR3: CSLNQAFNTEAFF; V: TRBV29-1; size: NA; J: TRBJ1-1; D: NA
DNA: TGTGCCAGCTCACCATTCCCGGGGGCAACTAATGAAAAACTGTTTTTT; CDR3: CASSPFPGATNEKLFF; V: TRBV18; size: NA; J: TRBJ1-4; D: NA
DNA: TGTGCCAGCAGCTTAGGTCGGGTCACTGAAGCTTTCTTT; CDR3: CASSLGRVTEAFF; V: TRBV7-9; size: NA; J: TRBJ1-1; D: NA
DNA: TGCGCCAGCAGCTTGAGGACAGATAATTCACCCCTCCACTTT; CDR3: CASSLRTDNSPLHF; V: TRBV5-1; size: NA; J: TRBJ1-6; D: NA
DNA: TGTGCCAGCAGCTTACGGGATCTTGAAGCTTTCTTT; CDR3: CASSLRDLEAFF; V: TRBV6-6; size: few; J: TRBJ1-1; D: NA
DNA: TGCAGCGTTCGCTCAGAGACAACCAACTATGGCTACACCTTC; CDR3: CSVRSETTNYGYTF; V: TRBV29-1; size: NA; J: TRBJ1-2; D: NA
DNA: TGTGCCAGCAGTTTAGTAGAAGGGACAGGTCAAGAGACCCAGTACTTC; CDR3: CASSLVEGTGQETQYF; V: TRBV6-5; size: NA; J: TRBJ2-5; D: TRBD1
DNA: TGTGCCAGCTCACCACGAGGGAAGGCCCTTTCACCCCTCCACTTT; CDR3: CASSPRGKALSPLHF; V: TRBV18; size: NA; J: TRBJ1-6; D: NA
DNA: TGCGCCAGCAGTGAGTCAGCCAGGGGGACTGAAGCTTTCTTT; CDR3: CASSESARGTEAFF; V: TRBV10-2; size: NA; J: TRBJ1-1; D: TRBD1
DNA: TGCGCCAGCAGCTCCGGAGGCGGTTCCGAGCAGTACTTC; CDR3: CASSSGGGSEQYF; V: TRBV5-1; size: NA; J: TRBJ2-7; D: NA
DNA: TGCGCCAGCAGCTTGGTGGGATTTAGCGGGAGCCTCACAGATACGCAGTATTTT; CDR3: CASSLVGFSGSLTDTQYF; V: TRBV5-1; size: NA; J: TRBJ2-3; D: TRBD2
DNA: TGCGCCAGCAGCCAAGTGAGCGGGGCATACAATGAGCAGTTCTTC; CDR3: CASSQVSGAYNEQFF; V: TRBV4-1; size: NA; J: TRBJ2-1; D: TRBD2
DNA: TGTGCCATCAGAGACACACATGGAAACACCATATATTTT; CDR3: CAIRDTHGNTIYF; V: TRBV10-3; size: NA; J: TRBJ1-3; D: NA
DNA: TGTGCCAGCAGTTTAAAGAGTCTAAAGGGGGCGTTGGGCAATCAGCCCCAGCATTTT; CDR3: CASSLKSLKGALGNQPQHF; V: TRBV28; size: once; J: TRBJ1-5; D: TRBD1
DNA: TGCGCCAGCAGCCCCGTGGGGAGGGGTGTGAACGGGGAGCTGTTTTTT; CDR3: CASSPVGRGVNGELFF; V: TRBV5-1; size: NA; J: TRBJ2-2; D: TRBD2
DNA: TGCGCCAGCAGCCAAGACTCTCGTGGCTACACCTTC; CDR3: CASSQDSRGYTF; V: TRBV4-1; size: NA; J: TRBJ1-2; D: NA
DNA: TGTGCCAGCAGCGTAGCTACCAGCCCGGGGGGCCCCTACGAGCAGTACTTC; CDR3: CASSVATSPGGPYEQYF; V: TRBV9; size: NA; J: TRBJ2-7; D: NA
DNA: TGTGCCAGCAGCCGGACCGGGACTAGCTCCTACAATGAGCAGTTCTTC; CDR3: CASSRTGTSSYNEQFF; V: TRBV5-6; size: few; J: TRBJ2-1; D: TRBD2
DNA: TGTGCCAGCAGCTTGGTACAGGGTTACACTGAAGCTTTCTTT; CDR3: CASSLVQGYTEAFF; V: TRBV11-2; size: NA; J: TRBJ1-1; D: NA
DNA: TGTGCCAGCAAAAGGCGGGCAGGAACCTTCTATGGCTACACCTTC; CDR3: CASKRRAGTFYGYTF; V: TRBV2; size: few; J: TRBJ1-2; D: NA
DNA: TGTGCCAGCAGTTCCCCGGGTTCCTACGAGCAGTACTTC; CDR3: CASSSPGSYEQYF; V: TRBV6-5; size: NA; J: TRBJ2-7; D: NA